The clone carrying this TCR beta chain appeared many times. The antigen remains undetermined. Each TCR cDNA molecule carried a unique molecular identifier. TCRdb ran MiXCR on the 5' RACE reads and lists one entry per CDR3 protein. This sample has about 9,900 distinct CDR3 sequences, with less than 7.5% found just once. The time point is: sample taken at primary tumor resection. Whole RNA, isolated from tumor, nontumor lung or frozen PBMC, was sequenced without prior sorting. V lost 1 base to trimming and J lost 9 bases, with 9 bases between them. Germline CDR1 reads SGHTA; CDR2 reads FQGNSA. The CDR3 is 12 residues long. The sample originates from a study of spatial heterogeneity in lung cancer. Study as a whole: There were consistently more beta-chain sequences detected than alpha-chain sequences.

Notes on the study in general: Tumor mutation count correlated with how many alpha and beta TCRs expanded intratumorally.

Here the sequenced sample was lung tumor tissue, taken at surgery. V usage is TRBV7-2 and J usage is TRBJ1-1; D unclear. The sequence came from a female donor with early-stage non-small cell lung cancer. Here the CDR3 reads CASSLVVGQAFF. The DNA for the CDR3 is TGTGCCAGCAGCTTAGTGGTGGGCCAAGCTTTCTTT.